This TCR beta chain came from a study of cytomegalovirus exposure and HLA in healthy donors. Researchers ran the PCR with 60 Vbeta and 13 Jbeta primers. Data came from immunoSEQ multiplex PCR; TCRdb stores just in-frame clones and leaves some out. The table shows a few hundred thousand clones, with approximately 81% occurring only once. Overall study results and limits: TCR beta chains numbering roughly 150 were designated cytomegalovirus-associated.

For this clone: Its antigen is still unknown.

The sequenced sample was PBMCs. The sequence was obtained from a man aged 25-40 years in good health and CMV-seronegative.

DNA of the CDR3: TGTGCCAGCAGCCCTAAGGGACAGGGCACAGATACGCAGTATTTT. This encodes CASSPKGQGTDTQYF. The chain has TRBV9 and TRBJ2-3; 8 bases map to TRBD1. V lost 4 bases and J lost 1; bases outside the gene matches: 5. The germline V gene encodes CDR1 SGDLS and CDR2 YYNGEE. The length of the CDR3 is 15 residues.